This is a list of T cell receptor beta chains from one sample in a study of blood T cell repertoires in COVID-19. The protocol was immunoSEQ multiplex PCR, while the TCRdb copy is restricted to in-frame clones and leaves out a portion. This sample has approximately 150,000 clones, with around 86% found just once. Sequencing input: peripheral blood. Source of these receptors: a man aged 45-65 years who had recovered from COVID-19. CDR3s include the opening cysteine and the closing phenylalanine or tryptophan. The D gene is left open where the match is weak. Expanded clones get a size class; other rows say once, few or many, or leave the size out.

>TRBJ1-4|TRBV6-2/TRBV6-3|-|-
TGTGCCAGCAGTCGGACCTTTCAGGGTGAAAAACTGTTTTTT
CASSRTFQGEKLFF
>TRBJ2-7|TRBV19|TRBD1|-
TGTGCCAGTAGTGTAGTAGACAGGGCCTACGAGCAGTACTTC
CASSVVDRAYEQYF
>TRBJ2-7|TRBV7-6|-|-
TGTGCCAGCAGCTTAGCGCCCGGTCTCTACGAGCAGTACTTC
CASSLAPGLYEQYF
>TRBJ2-2|TRBV28|TRBD1|-
TGTGCCAGCAGTACTTGGACAGGGCTGAACACCGGGGAGCTGTTTTTT
CASSTWTGLNTGELFF
>TRBJ1-2|TRBV19|TRBD1|-
TGTGCCAGTAGCGCCGGACAGGCGCTTAACTATGGCTACACCTTC
CASSAGQALNYGYTF
>TRBJ2-5|TRBV5-1|TRBD2|-
TGCGCCAGCAGCGCGAGGGGCGGGGGTCAAGAGACCCAGTACTTC
CASSARGGGQETQYF
>TRBJ2-3|TRBV5-5|-|once
TGTGCCAGCAACCCCGTTACTAGCACAGATACGCAGTATTTT
CASNPVTSTDTQYF
>TRBJ2-2|TRBV5-8|TRBD2|many
TGTGCCAGCAGCCTACACGGGGGGGCCGACACCGGGGAGCTGTTTTTT
CASSLHGGADTGELFF
>TRBJ2-5|TRBV7-6|TRBD1|-
TGTGCCGCAGGGACAGCAGGACAAGAGACCCAGTACTTC
CAAGTAGQETQYF
>TRBJ1-2|TRBV4-3|TRBD1|-
TGCGCCAGCAGCCAATCAACAGGGGAACCCTATGGCTACACCTTC
CASSQSTGEPYGYTF
>TRBJ1-2|TRBV6-6|-|-
TGTGCCAGCACCACGGGGACAACCGGCTACACCTTC
CASTTGTTGYTF
>TRBJ2-7|TRBV11-1|TRBD1|-
TGTGCCAGCAGCTACCGGACAGGGGAAGGTAACTACGAGCAGTACTTC
CASSYRTGEGNYEQYF
>TRBJ2-1|TRBV11-2|TRBD1|-
TGTGCCAGCAGAAGACAGGGGGGCTACAATGAGCAGTTCTTC
CASRRQGGYNEQFF
>TRBJ1-1|TRBV5-6|-|few
TGTGCCAGCAGCTTGCGGACACCCCTTGAAGCTTTCTTT
CASSLRTPLEAFF
>TRBJ2-1|TRBV6-2/TRBV6-3|TRBD1|-
TGTGCCAGCAGTTACGGGACAGGGTACAATGAGCAGTTCTTC
CASSYGTGYNEQFF
>TRBJ1-1|TRBV5-5|-|-
TGTGCCAGCAGCTTTGGGGGGGGCCGAAACACTGAAGCTTTCTTT
CASSFGGGRNTEAFF
>TRBJ2-7|TRBV6-2/TRBV6-3|-|-
TGTGCCAGCAGCCCCGCAGCCTACGAGCAGTACTTC
CASSPAAYEQYF
>TRBJ2-7|TRBV11-3|-|-
TGTGCCAGCAGCTTAGGCCGCGGCTACGAGCAGTACTTC
CASSLGRGYEQYF
>TRBJ2-2|TRBV12-5|TRBD1|-
TGTGCTAGTGGCCGGGACAGTATCAACACCGGGGAGCTGTTTTTT
CASGRDSINTGELFF
>TRBJ2-1|TRBV20-1|-|few
TGCAGTGCCGGTGATCACAATGAGCAGTTCTTC
CSAGDHNEQFF
>TRBJ1-1|TRBV2|-|-
TGTGCCAGCAGTGAAGCGCTTCAGGGGATCACTGAAGCTTTCTTT
CASSEALQGITEAFF
>TRBJ1-6|TRBV19|TRBD1|few
TGTGCCAGTAGTGGCCAGGACAGGGGGAATTCACCCCTCCACTTT
CASSGQDRGNSPLHF
>TRBJ2-5|TRBV3-1/TRBV3-2|TRBD2|-
TGTGCCAGCAGCCTGATAGCGGGGGGCTTCCAGTACTTC
CASSLIAGGFQYF
>TRBJ2-3|TRBV11-2|-|-
TGTGCCAGCAGCTTATGGGGCAGCGAGCTCACAGATACGCAGTATTTT
CASSLWGSELTDTQYF
>TRBJ2-5|TRBV3-1/TRBV3-2|-|-
TGTGCCAGCAGGGGGGGAGGTCAGGAGACCCAGTACTTC
CASRGGGQETQYF
>TRBJ2-7|TRBV19|TRBD1|-
TGTGCCAGTAGTAGAAAGGGACAGGGGTCCAGCGAGCAGTACTTC
CASSRKGQGSSEQYF
>TRBJ2-7|TRBV6-5|TRBD1|-
TGTGCCAGCACCCCTGGGACAGGGATTATTTACGAGCAGTACTTC
CASTPGTGIIYEQYF
>TRBJ2-1|TRBV10-3|TRBD1|once
TGTGCCATCAGCAGGACAGGGGGTTCCTACAATGAGCAGTTCTTC
CAISRTGGSYNEQFF
>TRBJ2-7|TRBV7-3|-|-
TGTGCCAGCAGTCTGGGCGCAGGGGCGGGCTACGAGCAGTACTTC
CASSLGAGAGYEQYF
>TRBJ2-2|TRBV2|-|-
TGTGCCAGCACCCCTGGGACACCGAACACCGGGGAGCTGTTTTTT
CASTPGTPNTGELFF